Each of the 26 T cell receptor beta chains below was sequenced from the same sample in a study of blood T cell repertoires in COVID-19 (dated by TCRdb to 2019 to 2021). The method was the immunoSEQ multiplex PCR assay. TCRdb carries this immuneACCESS record with in-frame sequences only. Its versions omit some clonotypes, under half of them owing to an unresolved V gene in the studies checked, with the rest unexplained. For this sample the table gives some 70,000 clones, of which around four fifths were detected only once. Jointly, the top ten make up roughly 1.9% of the sample. Sequenced input: peripheral blood. The receptors shown here come from a woman aged 60-70 years with acute or convalescent COVID-19.

V is TRBV5-1 and J is TRBJ2-7; TRBD1 agrees at 8 bases. J gave up 7 bases and V 4 bases, and 4 bases lay outside the gene matches. Per the germline V gene, CDR1 is SGHRS and CDR2 is YFSETQ. There are 12 residues in the CDR3. In nucleotides, the CDR3 is TGCGCCAGCAGCGGCGGGACAGGTGAGCAGTACTTC. This sequence encodes CASSGGTGEQYF.

The chain is built from TRBV24-1 and TRBJ1-2, with TRBD1 matching over 12 bases. With V trimmed by 5 bases and J by 4 bases, 13 bases remained unmatched. The germline V gene encodes CDR1 KGHDR and CDR2 SFDVKD. This CDR3 spans 18 amino acids. The CDR3 DNA sequence: TGTGCCACCAGTGCGGCCCCCGGGACAGGGGGCTTGGGCTATGGCTACACCTTC. It is translated as CATSAAPGTGGLGYGYTF.

The chain links TRBV5-1 to TRBJ2-2; 16 nucleotides line up with TRBD2. This CDR3 has 17 residues. Germline CDR1 reads SGHRS; CDR2 reads YFSETQ. Trimming cost V 3 bases and J 5 bases; bases outside gene matches: 4. The CDR3 nucleotides are TGCGCCAGCAGCTCGGGGACTAGCGGGAGGGGAACCGGGGAGCTGTTTTTT. This encodes CASSSGTSGRGTGELFF.

This chain connects TRBV2 to TRBJ2-5; TRBD2 matches at 13 bases. V shed 8 bases and J 0 bases; nucleotides not matched to a gene: 9. Germline assignment: CDR1 SNHLY and CDR2 FYNNEI. This CDR3 contains 17 residues. The CDR3, as DNA: TGTGCCAGCCGTACTAGCGGGGGGGCGTCCAACCAAGAGACCCAGTACTTC. It codes for CASRTSGGASNQETQYF.

The V call is TRBV11-2, the J call TRBJ2-3; TRBD2 aligns across 12 bases. The germline V gene encodes CDR1 SGHAT and CDR2 FQNNGV. Losses at the gene ends were 5 bases for V and 4 bases for J; bases not matched to a gene: 10. The CDR3 has 17 residues. CDR3 in DNA: TGTGCCAGCAGCCCCCACCCTAGCGGGGGGGCTGCAGATACGCAGTATTTT. It encodes CASSPHPSGGAADTQYF.

This clone was seen once. This chain connects TRBV28 to TRBJ1-2; D is ambiguous. V lost 10 bases and J lost 8, with 20 bases in between. CDR1 and CDR2 from the germline V gene are MDHEN and SYDVKM. The CDR3 is made up of 13 amino acids. The CDR3 is CATQTGSLLGYTF. The CDR3 coding sequence is TGTGCCACACAGACGGGGTCCTTGTTAGGCTACACCTTC.

This CDR3 reads CASSTGPRVFF. CDR3 nucleotides: TGTGCCAGCAGCACTGGACCGAGGGTTTTCTTT. This sequence joins TRBV14 and TRBJ1-1; no reliable D call. Trimming stripped 5 bases from V and 13 bases from J, with 14 bases between. CDR3 length: 11 amino acids. Germline-derived CDR1 and CDR2 are SGHDN and FVKESK.

In DNA form, the CDR3 reads TGTGCCAGCAGCGTAAGCGGGAGCACAGATACGCAGTATTTT. Translation gives CASSVSGSTDTQYF. V is TRBV9 and J is TRBJ2-3, with D possibly being TRBD2 (6 bases). The V and J ends lost 1 base and 0 bases respectively, with 6 bases between them. Germline V gene lookup returns CDR1 SGDLS and CDR2 YYNGEE. This CDR3 comprises 14 residues.

This rearrangement joins TRBV3-1 (or the pseudogene TRBV3-2) to TRBJ2-3; 11 positions match TRBD2. Germline trimming cut 1 base from V and 6 bases from J; bases unmatched to any gene: 6. CDR1 and CDR2 from the germline V gene are LGHDT and YNNKEL (reference sequence). This CDR3 is built from 16 residues. In nucleotides, the CDR3 is TGTGCCAGCAGCCAAGTTACTAGCGGGGGTGGGGATACGCAGTATTTT. Protein: CASSQVTSGGGDTQYF.

This clone was seen a few times. The chain couples TRBV7-8 to TRBJ1-3; D is unclear. The V gene lost 3 bases and the J gene lost 3 bases, with 6 bases spanning the gap. The CDR3 spans 13 residues. From germline, CDR1 is SGHVS and CDR2 FQNEAQ. CDR3 bases: TGTGCCAGCAGCTTTCTAGATGGAAACACCATATATTTT. Amino acid sequence: CASSFLDGNTIYF.

The rearrangement uses TRBV28 and TRBJ1-2; D is ambiguous. V lost 6 bases, J lost 8 bases, and 13 bases lay in between. Germline assignment: CDR1 MDHEN and CDR2 SYDVKM. The CDR3 is made up of 12 amino acids. The CDR3 DNA follows: TGTGCCAGCAGAAAGGAGGTGAGAGGCTACACCTTC. Its translation is CASRKEVRGYTF.

Comment on this clone: The identical CDR3 is also encoded by other nucleotide sequences in the sample. The chain employs TRBV6-5 and TRBJ1-1; possibly TRBD1 for D (6 bases). Germline CDR1 MNHEY, CDR2 SVGAGI. V lost 8 bases and J lost 0, with 10 bases in between. The CDR3 consists of 13 residues. The CDR3 DNA reads as TGTGCCAGCCGCGGACAGCTGAACACTGAAGCTTTCTTT. This gives the protein CASRGQLNTEAFF.

The J gene is TRBJ1-2, the V gene TRBV18; the match to TRBD1 covers 7 bases. The J segment lost 2 bases and the V segment lost 6 bases, leaving 6 bases of the junction unmatched. The CDR3 covers 14 residues. Per germline, CDR1 KGHSH and CDR2 LQKENI. The CDR3 is CASSGTVSNYGYTF. Here the CDR3 DNA reads TGTGCCAGCTCGGGGACAGTCTCGAACTATGGCTACACCTTC.

The CDR3 region is CAWSRGGNTEAFF. In DNA form, the CDR3 reads TGTGCCTGGAGTAGGGGCGGGAACACTGAAGCTTTCTTT. The V gene is TRBV30, the J gene TRBJ1-1; D perhaps matches TRBD1 (5 bases). This CDR3 has 13 amino acids. Germline V gives CDR1 GTSNPN, CDR2 SVGIG (reference sequence). Trimming pared 2 bases from V and 1 base from J, leaving 8 bases between.

This chain connects TRBV15 to TRBJ2-7, with 12 bases that match TRBD2. The V segment lost 5 bases and the J segment 5 bases; nucleotides outside the gene matches: 7. Germline lookup yields CDR1 LNHNV and CDR2 YYDKDF (reference sequence). The CDR3 runs 15 residues. The CDR3 region has the DNA TGTGCCACCAGCGGCGGACTAGCGGGAACCCACGAGCAGTACTTC. Amino acid sequence: CATSGGLAGTHEQYF.

The chain combines TRBV12-3 or TRBV12-4 with TRBJ2-1; 10 positions agree with TRBD2. V was clipped by 6 bases and J by 9 bases; unmatched bases: 5. This CDR3 is 13 amino acids long. For the CDR3, the DNA is TGTGCCAGCAGCCGACTAGCGGGTGGTGAGCAGTTCTTC. This codes for CASSRLAGGEQFF.

The gene calls are TRBV7-2 and TRBJ1-2; D possibly corresponds to TRBD1 (5 bases). The CDR3 length is 12 residues. Germline CDR1 reads SGHTA; CDR2 reads FQGNSA. The germline V and J ends were trimmed by 10 bases and 5 bases, with 14 bases remaining between them. Here the CDR3 reads CAIRQFAYGYTF. DNA of the CDR3: TGTGCCATTAGACAGTTTGCATATGGCTACACCTTC.

This chain joins TRBV11-2 and TRBJ1-1; D is uncertain. V was pared by 2 bases and J by 1 base, with 11 bases between. Germline-derived CDR1 and CDR2 are SGHAT and FQNNGV. The CDR3 loop spans 15 amino acids. The CDR3 spells CASSLSPGGNTEAFF. CDR3 nucleotides: TGTGCCAGCAGCTTATCTCCGGGTGGGAACACTGAAGCTTTCTTT.

This clone was recorded a few times. The chain uses TRBV7-3 and TRBJ1-1; tentative D call: TRBD1 (5 bases). V gave up 10 bases and J gave up 3 bases, with 18 bases separating them. There are 14 residues in the CDR3. CDR1 is SGHTA, CDR2 FQGTGA, per germline. CDR3 in amino acids: CATRRVGGDTEAFF. The CDR3 nucleotides read TGTGCCACCCGCCGAGTGGGGGGGGACACTGAAGCTTTCTTT. Full variable domain (remainder filled in from reference TRBV7-3 and TRBJ1-1): GAGVSQTPSNKVTEKGKYVELRCDPISGHTALYWYRQSLGQGPEFLIYFQGTGAADDSGLPNDRFFAVRPEGSVSTLKIQRTERGDSAVYLCATRRVGGDTEAFFGQGTRLTVV.

The chain has TRBV30 and TRBJ2-1, with D unclear. Per germline, CDR1 GTSNPN and CDR2 SVGIG (reference sequence). Trimming pared 3 bases from V and 4 bases from J, leaving 7 bases between. CDR3 size: 12 residues. CDR3 region: CAWSRLYNEQFF. In DNA, the CDR3 is TGTGCCTGGAGCAGACTTTACAATGAGCAGTTCTTC.

This clone has more than one count but fewer than ten. This chain connects TRBV18 to TRBJ2-7; 11 bases are a match to TRBD2. The CDR3 is 16 amino acids. In germline, CDR1 is KGHSH, CDR2 LQKENI. After removal of 3 bases from V and 1 base from J, the junction contained 5 bases not matched to a gene. The CDR3 sequence is CASSPTLAGDSYEQYF. In nucleotides, the CDR3 is TGTGCCAGCTCACCCACACTAGCGGGGGATTCCTACGAGCAGTACTTC.

This clone was seen a handful of times. The chain has TRBV6-5 and TRBJ2-7; 14 bases align to TRBD2. Per germline, CDR1 MNHEY and CDR2 SVGAGI. V was pared by 6 bases and J by 3 bases, with 4 bases of the junction left unmatched. This CDR3 contains 15 residues. The CDR3 bases are TGTGCCAGCAGGGAGGGACTAGCGGGAGTCTACGAGCAGTACTTC. Encoded protein: CASREGLAGVYEQYF.

The chain joins TRBV5-1 to TRBJ1-2; D call uncertain. CDR3 length: 18 amino acids. In germline, CDR1 is SGHRS, CDR2 YFSETQ. The ends were cut back, 4 bases at V and 0 bases at J, with 22 bases in the middle. CDR3 nucleotides: TGCGCCAGCAGCCACTCTCTGGGAGGAAGAGGGACTAACTATGGCTACACCTTC. Its protein product is CASSHSLGGRGTNYGYTF.

The chain couples TRBV6-5 to TRBJ2-7, with 9 bases aligning to TRBD1. Looked up from germline, CDR1 is MNHEY and CDR2 is SVGAGI. V lost 0 bases and J lost 1; bases outside the gene matches: 1. The CDR3 has 15 amino acids. The CDR3 DNA sequence: TGTGCCAGCAGTTACTCCGGGACAGGGTCCTACGAGCAGTACTTC. It translates to CASSYSGTGSYEQYF.

This rearrangement joins TRBV2 to TRBJ2-1; 8 bases map to TRBD2. V trimming: 9 bases; J trimming: 7 bases; junction bases outside the gene matches: 8. The CDR3 length is 13 residues. Germline V gives CDR1 SNHLY, CDR2 FYNNEI. The CDR3 DNA sequence: TGTGCCAGTGGACTAGCAGGCGGTAATGAGCAGTTCTTC. Translating gives CASGLAGGNEQFF.

The count of this clone is one. CDR3 amino acids: CASSLTLVGTGRSGNTIYF. The DNA of the CDR3 is TGTGCCAGCAGCTTGACACTTGTTGGGACAGGGCGCTCTGGAAACACCATATATTTT. The V and J genes are TRBV5-5 and TRBJ1-3, with TRBD1 identical over 9 bases. Germline loops: CDR1 SGHKS, CDR2 YYEKEE (reference sequence). The CDR3 runs 19 residues. V was clipped by 1 base and J by 0 bases; unmatched bases: 11.